Included here is one TCR beta chain sequence, with context. The antigen is not known. The sample belongs to a study of regulatory T cells in long-lasting Graves disease. CDR3 length: 16 residues. The germline V gene encodes CDR1 LGHDT and CDR2 YNNKEL (reference sequence). The trim removed 0 bases at V and 11 bases at J, leaving 15 bases unmatched. As for time point: persistent/refractory GD, antithyroid drugs over 5 years with positive TRAb. The TCR library used RNA extracted from PBMCs. The guidelines of the American Thyroid Association were the basis for diagnosing Graves' disease. Study results and limitations: The study found persistent patients shared more public clonotypes (2,741) than new patients (approximately 970). Peripheral blood, not thyroid tissue, was the sole material studied. Persistent cases favored TRBV28, TRBJ1-2 and TRBJ2-5.

Relying on iRepertoire HTBI primers and Arm-PCR of CDR3 regions, the team built TCR beta libraries. TCRdb processed the multiplex PCR reads anew with MiXCR; each CDR3 protein has one entry. The sample has around 460,000 distinct CDR3 sequences, about 22% seen once. The receptor's source is a female donor with Graves disease. The sample here was peripheral blood mononuclear cells (PBMCs), taken when the disease was refractory, from a patient treated with antithyroid drugs. This rearrangement joins TRBV3-1 to TRBJ1-1; 7 bases map to TRBD1. The CDR3 reads CASSQDLSAPGGNAFF. In DNA, the CDR3 is TGTGCCAGCAGCCAAGATCTATCGGCCCCAGGGGGAAACGCTTTCTTT.